This T cell receptor (beta chain) is from a study of blood T cell repertoires in COVID-19. The assay was immunoSEQ multiplex PCR, and TCRdb's table has in-frame clones only and misses some. In the table there are 200,000 to 250,000 clones, 80% to 90% of which are singletons. CDR3 length: 14 amino acids. Germline CDR1 and CDR2: MNHEY and SMNVEV (reference sequence). The V gene end was trimmed by 6 bases and the J gene end by 14 bases; junction bases not matched to a gene: 10. Sequenced: peripheral blood. The receptor was isolated from a woman older than 75 with COVID-19, enrolled during active disease. This chain uses TRBV27 with TRBJ2-3; 14 positions agree with TRBD2. The CDR3 sequence: CASRSTGTSGRRYF. CDR3 sequence (DNA): TGTGCCAGCAGATCGACCGGGACTAGCGGGAGAAGGTATTTT.